This is a list of T cell receptor beta chains from one sample in a study of beta chain features in type 1 diabetes. Assay: immunoSEQ multiplex PCR; the TCRdb copy retains only in-frame clones and omits some. Counted here are about 240,000 clones, approximately 15% occurring once; the ten biggest clones make up approximately 0.02%. The sequenced sample was naive CD4+ T cells from blood. These receptors all stem from a man between 25 and 39 years old with type 1 diabetes. Each CDR3 is given with its conserved first and last residue. D genes are given only for firm matches. Part of the rows lack a size; the others show once, few, many or a class for expanded clones.

V gene	J gene	D gene	clone size	CDR3 protein	CDR3 DNA
TRBV5-4	TRBJ2-3	NA	NA	CASSPEGGGTDTQYF	TGTGCCAGCAGCCCGGAGGGCGGGGGCACAGATACGCAGTATTTT
TRBV15	TRBJ2-5	NA	NA	CATSRDRSGNQETQYF	TGTGCCACCAGCAGAGACCGGTCGGGGAACCAAGAGACCCAGTACTTC
TRBV30	TRBJ1-2	NA	few	CAWSVGARGYTF	TGTGCCTGGAGTGTGGGGGCTCGGGGCTACACCTTC
TRBV7-9	TRBJ2-7	NA	few	CASSSRIYEQYF	TGTGCCAGCAGCTCCAGGATTTACGAGCAGTACTTC
TRBV20-1	TRBJ1-2	NA	NA	CSASQGRIYTF	TGCAGTGCTAGTCAGGGAAGAATCTACACCTTC
TRBV2	TRBJ2-7	TRBD1	few	CASRAGTGFYEQYF	TGTGCCAGCCGGGCCGGGACAGGGTTCTACGAGCAGTACTTC
TRBV5-4	TRBJ2-1	NA	NA	CASSLAASLTGYNEQFF	TGTGCCAGCAGCTTGGCGGCTAGCCTCACGGGGTACAATGAGCAGTTCTTC
TRBV7-9	TRBJ1-2	TRBD1	NA	CASSLAAGQGASGYTF	TGTGCCAGCAGCTTAGCCGCGGGACAGGGGGCATCTGGCTACACCTTC
TRBV6-6	TRBJ2-3	TRBD1	NA	CASSLRDRGHTDTQYF	TGTGCCAGCAGTCTCCGGGACAGGGGTCACACAGATACGCAGTATTTT
TRBV27	TRBJ1-5	NA	few	CASSLTGYSNQPQHF	TGTGCCAGCAGTCTCACGGGGTATAGCAATCAGCCCCAGCATTTT
TRBV7-2	TRBJ2-7	TRBD2	few	CASSSNPGGYEQYF	TGTGCCAGCAGCTCCAACCCGGGGGGGTACGAGCAGTACTTC
TRBV5-1	TRBJ2-7	NA	NA	CASSSDSGIPYEQYF	TGCGCCAGCTCCAGCGATAGCGGAATCCCCTACGAGCAGTACTTC
TRBV7-2	TRBJ2-1	TRBD2	few	CASSSSTGGIQFF	TGTGCCAGCAGCTCCTCCACCGGGGGGATTCAGTTCTTC
TRBV5-1	TRBJ1-2	TRBD1	few	CASSFAGGTYGYTF	TGCGCCAGCAGCTTTGCAGGGGGGACCTATGGCTACACCTTC
TRBV11-2	TRBJ2-5	NA	NA	CASSGDLPETQYF	TGTGCCAGCAGCGGAGACCTACCTGAGACCCAGTACTTC
TRBV11-2	TRBJ1-1	TRBD1	NA	CASSLERTGNTEAFF	TGTGCCAGCAGCTTAGAAAGGACAGGGAACACTGAAGCTTTCTTT
TRBV6-5	TRBJ2-5	NA	few	CASSYPGGGHPETQYF	TGTGCCAGCAGTTACCCTGGCGGGGGCCACCCGGAGACCCAGTACTTC
TRBV5-1	TRBJ1-5	NA	few	CASARGRDQPQHF	TGCGCCAGCGCCCGGGGTCGAGATCAGCCCCAGCATTTT
TRBV29-1	TRBJ1-3	NA	NA	CSVADSTSGNTIYF	TGCAGCGTCGCCGACAGTACCTCTGGAAACACCATATATTTT
TRBV30	TRBJ1-5	NA	few	CAWSGPGQPQHF	TGTGCCTGGAGTGGCCCCGGTCAGCCCCAGCATTTT
TRBV28	TRBJ2-5	NA	few	CASSPPAGNRETQYF	TGTGCCAGCAGTCCCCCGGCAGGTAATAGGGAGACCCAGTACTTC
TRBV5-1	TRBJ2-6	NA	few	CASSLVLAAGANVLTF	TGCGCCAGCAGCTTGGTCTTGGCAGCTGGGGCCAACGTCCTGACTTTC
TRBV5-1	TRBJ2-1	TRBD2	NA	CASSPGLAGGANEQFF	TGCGCCAGCAGCCCGGGACTAGCGGGAGGGGCCAATGAGCAGTTCTTC
TRBV5-1	TRBJ2-1	TRBD1	NA	CASSIDRVDEQFF	TGCGCCAGCAGCATTGACAGGGTAGATGAGCAGTTCTTC
TRBV4-1	TRBJ2-4	NA	few	CASSQVGTSKNIQYF	TGCGCCAGCAGCCAAGTTGGGACAAGTAAAAACATTCAGTACTTC
TRBV6-5	TRBJ2-7	TRBD1	NA	CASSRGQAAYEQYF	TGTGCCAGCAGTCGGGGACAGGCAGCCTACGAGCAGTACTTC
TRBV10-3	TRBJ2-1	TRBD2	few	CAIRVQRELSYNEQFF	TGTGCCATCAGAGTGCAGCGGGAGCTCTCCTACAATGAGCAGTTCTTC
TRBV29-1	TRBJ2-1	TRBD2	NA	CSGRSSGRYEQFF	TGCAGCGGGCGGTCTAGCGGGAGGTATGAGCAGTTCTTC
TRBV5-1	TRBJ1-5	NA	few	CASSLEPGINQPQHF	TGCGCCAGCAGCTTGGAACCAGGCATTAATCAGCCCCAGCATTTT
TRBV15	TRBJ2-7	NA	few	CATSSLTVYDEQYF	TGTGCCACCAGCAGCCTCACGGTGTATGACGAGCAGTACTTC
TRBV25-1	TRBJ1-2	TRBD1	NA	CASSEVFRTGSLDGYTF	TGTGCCAGCAGTGAGGTTTTCAGGACAGGGAGTCTTGATGGCTACACCTTC
TRBV18	TRBJ1-3	NA	once	CASSPPSNSGNTIYF	TGTGCCAGCTCACCACCGAGCAACTCTGGAAACACCATATATTTT
TRBV9	TRBJ2-1	TRBD2	few	CASSEGGGLAGANEQFF	TGTGCCAGCAGCGAGGGAGGGGGACTAGCGGGAGCGAATGAGCAGTTCTTC
TRBV7-9	TRBJ1-5	TRBD1	NA	CASSLTGINQPQHF	TGTGCCAGCAGCTTGACAGGGATCAATCAGCCCCAGCATTTT
TRBV30	TRBJ2-7	NA	NA	CAWSVGMGGEQYF	TGTGCCTGGAGTGTAGGGATGGGGGGCGAGCAGTACTTC
TRBV30	TRBJ2-7	NA	NA	CAWSVLTEYEQYF	TGTGCCTGGAGTGTATTGACAGAATACGAGCAGTACTTC
TRBV25-1	TRBJ1-6	TRBD1	few	CASQGAGNSPLHF	TGTGCCAGCCAGGGGGCTGGTAATTCACCCCTCCACTTT
TRBV30	TRBJ1-1	NA	NA	CALNRVADTEAFF	TGTGCCCTAAACAGGGTTGCCGACACTGAAGCTTTCTTT
TRBV25-1	TRBJ2-7	NA	few	CASSEAGQTYEQYF	TGTGCCAGCAGTGAAGCGGGACAGACCTACGAGCAGTACTTC
TRBV30	TRBJ1-1	NA	few	CAWSVLGGTEAFF	TGTGCCTGGAGTGTACTTGGCGGCACTGAAGCTTTCTTT
TRBV2	TRBJ2-5	NA	few	CASSLREETQYF	TGTGCCAGCAGCCTCAGGGAAGAGACCCAGTACTTC
TRBV2	TRBJ2-7	NA	few	CASTGGAYEQYF	TGTGCCAGCACCGGGGGAGCCTACGAGCAGTACTTC
TRBV7-9	TRBJ2-3	TRBD1	few	CASSSATDRGTDTQYF	TGTGCCAGCAGCTCGGCGACGGACAGGGGAACAGATACGCAGTATTTT
TRBV2	TRBJ2-1	NA	few	CASSDISVYNEQFF	TGTGCCAGCAGTGATATATCGGTATACAATGAGCAGTTCTTC
TRBV6-5	TRBJ2-1	TRBD1	few	CASSRAGTDYNEQFF	TGTGCCAGCAGTAGGGCCGGGACAGATTACAATGAGCAGTTCTTC